This entry describes one T cell receptor beta chain. Measured with immunoSEQ multiplex PCR; TCRdb has only the in-frame clones, and not every one. Found here are approximately 190,000 clones, 75% to 90% of them singletons; the top ten hold roughly 2%. This sample is part of a study of blood T cell repertoires in COVID-19. At the level of the study: T cells, B-cell-depleted T cells, or PBMCs provided the cDNA or gDNA that served as material.

This CDR3 region has 16 residues. The sequence was obtained from a man between 65 and 79 years old with active or convalescent COVID-19. Material for sequencing was peripheral blood. The genes are TRBV21-1 and TRBJ2-7; TRBD2 is taken as the D call from the table, unchecked against the DNA. TRBV21-1 corresponds to a pseudogene. As DNA, the CDR3 is TGTGCCAGCAGCAAAAAGAGGTACTACCGAGCCTACGAGCAGTACTTC. This gives the protein CASSKKRYYRAYEQYF.